This TCR beta chain was sequenced for a study of cytomegalovirus exposure and HLA in healthy donors. Across the whole study: The same platform used for the approximately 670 first-cohort repertoires was also used for the approximately 120 validation repertoires, as a later analysis reported.

A remark on this clone: The antigen is not known.

Sequencing used immunoSEQ multiplex PCR; TCRdb keeps in-frame clones, though not all of them. The profile shows more than 85,000 clones, around nine tenths of them singletons. The V segment lost 3 bases and the J segment 11 bases; nucleotides outside the gene matches: 13. CDR1 and CDR2 from the germline V gene are SGHDT and YYEEEE. The CDR3 length is 14 residues. General observations from the study: The study recorded 150 to 200 TCR beta chains that were cytomegalovirus-associated.

The chain employs TRBV5-6 and TRBJ1-2, with 7 nucleotides matching TRBD1. Sequenced: PBMCs. The TCR sequence derives from a woman under 30 in good health and CMV-seronegative. The chain's CDR3 is CASSSSGTVSSYTF. CDR3 DNA: TGTGCCAGCAGCTCTTCCGGGACAGTGTCGAGTTACACCTTC.